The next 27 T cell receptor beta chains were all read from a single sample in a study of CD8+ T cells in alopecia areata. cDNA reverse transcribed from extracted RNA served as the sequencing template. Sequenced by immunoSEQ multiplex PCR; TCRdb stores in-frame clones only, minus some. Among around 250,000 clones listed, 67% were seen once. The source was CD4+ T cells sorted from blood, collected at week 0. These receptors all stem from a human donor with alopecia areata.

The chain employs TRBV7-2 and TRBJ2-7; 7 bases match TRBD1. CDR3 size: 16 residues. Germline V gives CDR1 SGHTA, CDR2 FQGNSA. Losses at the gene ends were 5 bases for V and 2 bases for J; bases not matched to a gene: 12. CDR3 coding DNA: TGTGCCAGCAGCAGGGGATGGGACAGCACGGCCTACGAGCAGTACTTC. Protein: CASSRGWDSTAYEQYF.

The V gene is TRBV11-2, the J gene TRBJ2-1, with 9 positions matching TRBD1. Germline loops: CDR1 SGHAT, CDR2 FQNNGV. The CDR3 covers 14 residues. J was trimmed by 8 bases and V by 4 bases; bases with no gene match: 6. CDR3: CASSSGQGSYEQFF. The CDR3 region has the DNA TGTGCCAGCAGCTCCGGACAGGGGTCATATGAGCAGTTCTTC.

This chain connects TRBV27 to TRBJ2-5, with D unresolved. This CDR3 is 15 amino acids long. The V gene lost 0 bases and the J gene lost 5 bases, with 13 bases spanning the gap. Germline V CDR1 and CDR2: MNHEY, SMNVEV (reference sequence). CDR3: CASSLSYLPQETQYF. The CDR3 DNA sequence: TGTGCCAGCAGTTTATCGTACCTCCCCCAGGAGACCCAGTACTTC.

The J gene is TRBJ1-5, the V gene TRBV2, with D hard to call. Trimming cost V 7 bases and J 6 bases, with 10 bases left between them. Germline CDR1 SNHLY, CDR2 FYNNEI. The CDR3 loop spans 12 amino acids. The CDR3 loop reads CASKRLGQPQHF. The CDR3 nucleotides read TGTGCCAGCAAGAGGCTGGGTCAGCCCCAGCATTTT.

The CDR3 bases are TGCAGCGTTGAAGATTTGGACAGGGAAGCTTTCTTT. Encoded protein: CSVEDLDREAFF. The chain recombines TRBV29-1 with TRBJ1-1, with TRBD1 matching 7 bases. V lost 0 bases, J lost 8 bases, and 3 bases stayed unmatched. The CDR3 is 12 residues long. Looked up from germline, CDR1 is SQVTM and CDR2 is ANQGSEA.

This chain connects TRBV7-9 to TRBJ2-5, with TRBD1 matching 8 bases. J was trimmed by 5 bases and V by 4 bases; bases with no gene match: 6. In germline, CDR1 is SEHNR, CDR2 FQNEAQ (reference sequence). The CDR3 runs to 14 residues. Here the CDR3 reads CASSSGTGEETQYF. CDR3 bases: TGTGCCAGCAGCTCAGGGACAGGAGAGGAGACCCAGTACTTC.

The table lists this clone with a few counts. Here the CDR3 reads CAWALAGVETQYF. CDR3 sequence (DNA): TGTGCCTGGGCACTAGCGGGGGTTGAGACCCAGTACTTC. The genes are TRBV30 and TRBJ2-5; 11 bases map to TRBD2. V dropped 5 bases and J dropped 5; count of bases not matched to a gene: 4. The germline V gene has CDR1 GTSNPN and CDR2 SVGIG (reference sequence). This CDR3 contains 13 residues.

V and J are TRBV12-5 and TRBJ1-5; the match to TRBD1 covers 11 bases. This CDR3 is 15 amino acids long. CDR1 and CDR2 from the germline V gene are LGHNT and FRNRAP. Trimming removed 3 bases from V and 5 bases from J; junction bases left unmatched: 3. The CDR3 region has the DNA TGTGCTAGTGGTTTCACGGACAGGGGGCATCAGCCCCAGCATTTT. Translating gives CASGFTDRGHQPQHF.

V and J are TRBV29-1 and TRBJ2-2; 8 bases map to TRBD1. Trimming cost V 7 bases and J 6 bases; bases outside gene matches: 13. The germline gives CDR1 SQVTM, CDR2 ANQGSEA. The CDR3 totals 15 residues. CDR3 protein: CSAGGGQGSAGELFF. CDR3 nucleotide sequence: TGCAGCGCCGGAGGTGGACAGGGTTCCGCCGGGGAGCTGTTTTTT.

The CDR3 region is CASGLGRSTGDTEAFF. The CDR3 nucleotides read TGTGCCAGCGGCCTTGGGAGGTCAACTGGGGACACTGAAGCTTTCTTT. The chain couples TRBV27 to TRBJ1-1, with D hard to call. The CDR3 spans 16 residues. V was shortened by 8 bases and J by 3 bases, with 22 bases between the two germline ends. CDR1 is MNHEY and CDR2 is SMNVEV in the germline V gene (reference sequence).

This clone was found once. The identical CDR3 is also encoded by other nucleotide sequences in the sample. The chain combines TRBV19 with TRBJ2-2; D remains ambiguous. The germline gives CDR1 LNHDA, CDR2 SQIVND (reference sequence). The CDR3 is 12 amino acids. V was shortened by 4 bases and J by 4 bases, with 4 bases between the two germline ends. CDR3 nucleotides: TGTGCCAGTAGTAGCGGCACCGGGGAGCTGTTTTTT. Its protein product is CASSSGTGELFF.

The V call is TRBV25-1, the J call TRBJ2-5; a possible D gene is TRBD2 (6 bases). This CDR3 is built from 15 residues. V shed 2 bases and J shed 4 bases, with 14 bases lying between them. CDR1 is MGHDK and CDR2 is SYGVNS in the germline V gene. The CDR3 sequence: CASSEGVLAGETQYF. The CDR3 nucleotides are TGTGCCAGCAGTGAAGGGGTACTAGCAGGAGAGACCCAGTACTTC.

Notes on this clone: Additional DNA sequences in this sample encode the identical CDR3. The chain's CDR3 is CSASTDTQYF. The DNA of the CDR3 is TGCAGTGCCTCAACAGATACGCAGTATTTT. The chain recombines TRBV20-1 with TRBJ2-3, with no clear D. This CDR3 contains 10 residues. The V end lost 6 bases, the J end lost 3 bases, and 4 bases lay between the germline ends. Per germline, CDR1 DFQATT and CDR2 SNEGSKA (reference sequence).

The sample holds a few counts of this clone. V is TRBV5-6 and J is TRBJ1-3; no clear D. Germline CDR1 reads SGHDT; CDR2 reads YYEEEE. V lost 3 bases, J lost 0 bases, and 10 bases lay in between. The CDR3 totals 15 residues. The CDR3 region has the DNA TGTGCCAGCAGCTCGTCAGCTCTCTCTGGAAACACCATATATTTT. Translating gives CASSSSALSGNTIYF.

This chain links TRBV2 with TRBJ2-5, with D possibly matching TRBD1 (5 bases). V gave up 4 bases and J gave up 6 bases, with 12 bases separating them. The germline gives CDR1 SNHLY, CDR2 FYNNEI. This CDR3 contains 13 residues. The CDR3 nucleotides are TGTGCCAGCAGTGCAGTTCAGGGCCAGACCCAGTACTTC. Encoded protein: CASSAVQGQTQYF.

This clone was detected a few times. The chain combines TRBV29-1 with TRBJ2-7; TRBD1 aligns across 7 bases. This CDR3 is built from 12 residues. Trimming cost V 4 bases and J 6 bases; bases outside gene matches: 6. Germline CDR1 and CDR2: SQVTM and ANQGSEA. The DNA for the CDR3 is TGCAGCGTTGCTCGGACAGGCGGCGAGCAGTACTTC. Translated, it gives CSVARTGGEQYF.

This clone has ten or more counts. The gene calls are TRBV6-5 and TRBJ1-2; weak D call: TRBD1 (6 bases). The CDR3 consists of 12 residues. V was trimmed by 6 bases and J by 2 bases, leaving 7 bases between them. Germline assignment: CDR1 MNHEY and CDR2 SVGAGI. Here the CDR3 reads CASRGTNYGYTF. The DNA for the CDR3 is TGTGCCAGCAGAGGGACAAACTATGGCTACACCTTC.

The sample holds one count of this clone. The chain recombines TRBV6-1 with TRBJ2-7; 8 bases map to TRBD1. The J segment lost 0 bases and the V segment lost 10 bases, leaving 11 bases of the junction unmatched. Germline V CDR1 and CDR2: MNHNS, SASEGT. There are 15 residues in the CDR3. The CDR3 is CAIILGQALSYEQYF. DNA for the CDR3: TGTGCCATCATCCTGGGACAGGCCCTCTCCTACGAGCAGTACTTC.

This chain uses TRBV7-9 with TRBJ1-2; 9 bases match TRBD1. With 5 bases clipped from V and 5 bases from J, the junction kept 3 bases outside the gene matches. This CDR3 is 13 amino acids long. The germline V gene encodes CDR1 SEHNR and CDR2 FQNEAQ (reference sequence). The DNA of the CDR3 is TGTGCCAGCAGCAAGGACAGGGGATATGGCTACACCTTC. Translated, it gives CASSKDRGYGYTF.

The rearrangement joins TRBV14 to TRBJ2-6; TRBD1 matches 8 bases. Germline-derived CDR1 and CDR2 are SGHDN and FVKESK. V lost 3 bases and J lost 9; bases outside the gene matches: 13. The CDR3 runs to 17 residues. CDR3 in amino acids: CASSHLRAGTGINVLTF. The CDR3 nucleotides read TGTGCCAGCAGCCATCTCAGAGCTGGGACAGGAATCAACGTCCTGACTTTC.

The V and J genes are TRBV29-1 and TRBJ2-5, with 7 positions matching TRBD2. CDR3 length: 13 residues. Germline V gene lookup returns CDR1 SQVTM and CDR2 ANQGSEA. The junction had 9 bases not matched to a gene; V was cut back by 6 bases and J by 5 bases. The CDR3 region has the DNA TGCAGCGTCCACGGGGGGAGCGACGAGACCCAGTACTTC. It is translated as CSVHGGSDETQYF.

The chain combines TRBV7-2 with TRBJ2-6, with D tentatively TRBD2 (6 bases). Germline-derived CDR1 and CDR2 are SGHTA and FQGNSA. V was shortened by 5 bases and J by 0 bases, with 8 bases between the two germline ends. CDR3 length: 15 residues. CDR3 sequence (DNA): TGTGCCAGCAGCGAGGGACTCTCTGGGGCCAACGTCCTGACTTTC. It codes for CASSEGLSGANVLTF.

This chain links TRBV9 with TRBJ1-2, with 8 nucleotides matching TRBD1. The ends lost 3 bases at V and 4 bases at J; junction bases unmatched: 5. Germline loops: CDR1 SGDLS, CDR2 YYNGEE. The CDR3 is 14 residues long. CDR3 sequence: CASSAPGQGYGYTF. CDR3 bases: TGTGCCAGCAGCGCCCCAGGACAGGGCTATGGCTACACCTTC.

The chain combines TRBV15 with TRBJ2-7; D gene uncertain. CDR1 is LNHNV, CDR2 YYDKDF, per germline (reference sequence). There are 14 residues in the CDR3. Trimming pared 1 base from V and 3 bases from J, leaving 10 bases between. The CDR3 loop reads CATSRALGSYEQYF. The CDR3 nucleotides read TGTGCCACCAGCAGAGCATTGGGCAGCTACGAGCAGTACTTC.

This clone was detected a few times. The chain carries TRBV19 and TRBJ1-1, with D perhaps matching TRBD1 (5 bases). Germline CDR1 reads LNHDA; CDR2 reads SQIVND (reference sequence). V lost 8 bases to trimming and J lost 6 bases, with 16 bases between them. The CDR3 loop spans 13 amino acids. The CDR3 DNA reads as TGTGCCAGTGCCTCTCAGGCGGGGGCTGAAGCTTTCTTT. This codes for CASASQAGAEAFF.

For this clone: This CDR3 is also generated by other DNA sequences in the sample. This CDR3 reads CAWSRGTEAFF. The DNA for the CDR3 is TGTGCCTGGAGTAGGGGCACTGAAGCTTTCTTT. The chain uses TRBV30 and TRBJ1-1; a weak D match, TRBD1 (5 bases). V lost 2 bases and J 4 bases, leaving 5 bases between the germline ends. The germline gives CDR1 GTSNPN, CDR2 SVGIG (reference sequence). The CDR3 is made up of 11 amino acids.

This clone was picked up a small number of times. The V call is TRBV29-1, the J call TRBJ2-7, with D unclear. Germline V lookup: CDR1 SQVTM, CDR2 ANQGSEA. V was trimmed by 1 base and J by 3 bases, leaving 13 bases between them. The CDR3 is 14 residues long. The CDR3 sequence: CSVEGISPSYEQYF. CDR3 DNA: TGCAGCGTTGAAGGAATCAGCCCCAGCTACGAGCAGTACTTC.